This TCR beta chain was identified in a study of blood T cell repertoires in COVID-19. Background on the study: Sites across the United States, Italy and Spain contributed samples from acute and convalescent COVID-19. PBMCs, B-cell-depleted T cells, or T cells provided the cDNA or gDNA that made up the material.

The table came from immunoSEQ multiplex PCR; TCRdb's copy has only in-frame clones and leaves some out. The data show approximately 350,000 clones, with about 89% seen just once and about 6.9% held by the top ten. J lost 4 bases, V lost 8 bases, and 9 bases had no gene match. The CDR3 loop spans 15 amino acids. Germline V gives CDR1 MNHNY, CDR2 SVGAGI (reference sequence). The genes are TRBV6-6 and TRBJ1-1, with 11 positions matching TRBD1. The TCR originated in a woman between 45 and 65 years old with COVID-19, enrolled during active disease. Sequencing used peripheral blood. The DNA of the CDR3 is TGTGCCAGCTCTCTACACGGGACAGGGGGCACTGAAGCTTTCTTT. It is translated as CASSLHGTGGTEAFF.